This T cell receptor (beta chain) was retrieved from a study of cytomegalovirus exposure and HLA in healthy donors. Libraries were prepared by immunoSEQ multiplex PCR; TCRdb keeps only in-frame clonotypes and omits some of them. The sample has 120,000 to 150,000 clones; roughly 89% are singletons. The germline V gene has CDR1 SNHLY and CDR2 FYNNEI. Deletions cut 6 bases from V and 4 bases from J, with 15 bases between. The CDR3 sequence is 14 residues long. The chain links TRBV2 to TRBJ1-1; a weak D match, TRBD1 (6 bases). The sequencing sample was made of PBMCs. This TCR derives from a young man in good health and CMV-seropositive. CDR3 sequence: CASRGTIFGTEAFF. CDR3 DNA: TGTGCCAGCAGGGGGACAATTTTTGGCACTGAAGCTTTCTTT.